One and the same sample provided the 13 T cell receptor beta chains below, sequenced in a study of blood T cell repertoires in COVID-19. This table comes from immunoSEQ multiplex PCR, and its TCRdb copy is limited to in-frame clones, with some not included. The sample yields over 200,000 clones, under 90% seen once. The sequenced sample consisted of peripheral blood. The origin of the receptors is a man in his 60s who had recovered from COVID-19.

This clone was seen once. The chain has TRBV11-1 and TRBJ2-1; D possibly corresponds to TRBD1 (8 bases). Germline V CDR1 and CDR2: SGHAT, FQDESV (reference sequence). V lost 6 bases, J lost 8 bases, and 20 bases lay in between. The CDR3 has 15 residues. CDR3 region: CASSSGQGGYDEQFF. CDR3 nucleotide sequence: TGTGCCAGCAGTAGTGGACAGGGAGGGTATGATGAGCAGTTCTTC.

This clone was seen once. This rearrangement joins TRBV27 to TRBJ2-7, with 10 nucleotides matching TRBD2. The CDR3 loop spans 17 amino acids. J lost 2 bases, V lost 5 bases, and 12 bases had no gene match. Germline lookup yields CDR1 MNHEY and CDR2 SMNVEV (reference sequence). Written as DNA, the CDR3 is TGTGCCAGCAGTCGCATCCCGACTAGCGGGTACCCCTACGAGCAGTACTTC. Encoded protein: CASSRIPTSGYPYEQYF.

This clone appeared once. The chain joins TRBV5-4 to TRBJ2-1; a possible D gene is TRBD2 (5 bases). Trimming shortened V by 0 bases and J by 7 bases, and 14 bases separated the two germline ends. Germline CDR1 and CDR2: SGHNT and YYREEE (reference sequence). The CDR3 totals 15 residues. The CDR3 here is CASSLGREPGNEQFF. As DNA, the CDR3 is TGTGCCAGCAGCTTGGGTCGGGAACCCGGGAATGAGCAGTTCTTC.

The chain has TRBV6-5 and TRBJ2-1; 8 positions agree with TRBD2. Trimming at V came to 7 bases and at J to 9 bases, leaving 11 bases not matched to a gene. The CDR3 is made up of 14 amino acids. Germline CDR1 and CDR2: MNHEY and SVGAGI. DNA of the CDR3: TGTGCCAGCACCCCCCTCGGGAGGGCGGGTGAGCAGTTCTTC. It translates to CASTPLGRAGEQFF.

In DNA form, the CDR3 reads TGCGCCAGCAGCTTGATGGGGACTACCGACACAGATACGCAGTATTTT. It yields the protein CASSLMGTTDTDTQYF. The chain employs TRBV5-1 and TRBJ2-3, with 7 positions matching TRBD2. V lost 1 base to trimming and J lost 2 bases; unmatched junction nucleotides: 7. This CDR3 is 16 amino acids long. Per the germline V gene, CDR1 is SGHRS and CDR2 is YFSETQ. Together with reference TRBV5-1 and TRBJ2-3, the CDR3 gives the full variable domain: KAGVTQTPRYLIKTRGQQVTLSCSPISGHRSVSWYQQTPGQGLQFLFEYFSETQRNKGNFPGRFSGRQFSNSRSEMNVSTLELGDSALYLCASSLMGTTDTDTQYFGPGTRLTVL.

This clone was seen once. The J gene is TRBJ2-5, the V gene TRBV18; 7 positions agree with TRBD1. The CDR3 length is 14 residues. Germline V CDR1 and CDR2: KGHSH, LQKENI. V trimming: 0 bases; J trimming: 5 bases; junction bases outside the gene matches: 3. The CDR3 region is CASSPPTGLETQYF. CDR3 bases: TGTGCCAGCTCACCACCGACAGGGCTGGAGACCCAGTACTTC.

V gene TRBV13 combines with J gene TRBJ2-7, with 13 bases aligning to TRBD2. Germline CDR1 reads PRHDT; CDR2 reads FYEKMQ (reference sequence). The CDR3 covers 16 residues. Germline trimming cut 3 bases from V and 2 bases from J; bases unmatched to any gene: 4. This CDR3 reads CASSFPTSGRAYEQYF. The CDR3 bases are TGTGCCAGCAGCTTTCCTACTAGCGGGAGGGCCTACGAGCAGTACTTC.

The gene calls are TRBV30 and TRBJ1-1; 8 bases are shared with TRBD1. Germline values: CDR1 GTSNPN, CDR2 SVGIG (reference sequence). The CDR3 is 14 amino acids. Germline trimming cut 0 bases from V and 4 bases from J; bases unmatched to any gene: 4. In nucleotides, the CDR3 is TGTGCCTGGAGTGTAGACAGGGGAGGCACTGAAGCTTTCTTT. Translated: CAWSVDRGGTEAFF.

This clone came up once. This chain connects TRBV11-2 to TRBJ2-2, with D tentatively TRBD2 (7 bases). This CDR3 region has 16 residues. Trimming took off 7 bases at V and 5 bases at J, with 20 bases between the two ends. The germline V gene has CDR1 SGHAT and CDR2 FQNNGV. The DNA for the CDR3 is TGTGCCAGCACCCTGAGGGGGGGCGCACAAACCGGGGAGCTGTTTTTT. Translation: CASTLRGGAQTGELFF.

This clone was detected a few times. The chain uses TRBV6-5 and TRBJ1-5; 8 positions match TRBD1. The V and J ends lost 6 bases and 4 bases, in that order; junction bases with no gene match: 8. CDR1 and CDR2 (germline): MNHEY, SVGAGI. This CDR3 contains 15 residues. The CDR3 DNA sequence: TGTGCCAGCAGACTCGACAGGGGACCGAATCAGCCCCAGCATTTT. Translated: CASRLDRGPNQPQHF.

The rearrangement links TRBV27 to TRBJ1-1, with 7 bases that match TRBD1. V lost 8 bases to trimming and J lost 0 bases; unmatched junction nucleotides: 6. Germline CDR1 is MNHEY and CDR2 is SMNVEV (reference sequence). The CDR3 runs to 14 residues. The CDR3 bases are TGTGCCAGCTCCCCCCAGGGGGTGAACACTGAAGCTTTCTTT. Its translation: CASSPQGVNTEAFF.

This clone was counted a single time. This chain connects TRBV6-5 to TRBJ2-2, with D unclear. This CDR3 is built from 12 residues. Deletions cut 4 bases from V and 6 bases from J, with 6 bases between. CDR1 is MNHEY, CDR2 SVGAGI, per germline. DNA for the CDR3: TGTGCCAGCAGTTTCCGTGCCGGGGAGCTGTTTTTT. This sequence encodes CASSFRAGELFF.

This clone has only a few counts. The rearrangement uses TRBV28 and TRBJ2-2; 8 nucleotides match TRBD2. The germline CDR1 and CDR2 sequences are MDHEN and SYDVKM. The CDR3 covers 15 residues. V was pared by 2 bases and J by 6 bases, with 5 bases of the junction left unmatched. Here the CDR3 reads CASSLGGREAGELFF. The CDR3 DNA reads as TGTGCCAGCAGTTTAGGAGGGCGGGAGGCCGGGGAGCTGTTTTTT.